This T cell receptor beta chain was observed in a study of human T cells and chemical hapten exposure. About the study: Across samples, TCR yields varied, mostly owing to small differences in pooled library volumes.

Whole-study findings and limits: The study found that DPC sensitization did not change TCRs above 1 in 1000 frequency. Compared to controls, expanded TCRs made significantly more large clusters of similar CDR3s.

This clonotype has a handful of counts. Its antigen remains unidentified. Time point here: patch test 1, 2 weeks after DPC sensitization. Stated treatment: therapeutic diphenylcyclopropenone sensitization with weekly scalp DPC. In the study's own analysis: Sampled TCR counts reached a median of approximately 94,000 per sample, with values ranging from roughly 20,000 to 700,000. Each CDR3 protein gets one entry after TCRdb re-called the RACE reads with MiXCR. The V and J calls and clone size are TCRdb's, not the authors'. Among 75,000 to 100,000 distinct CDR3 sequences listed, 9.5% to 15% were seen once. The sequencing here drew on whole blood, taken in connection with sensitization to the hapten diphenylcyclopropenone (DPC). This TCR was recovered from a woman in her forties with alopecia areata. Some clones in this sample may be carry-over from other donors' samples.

The DNA of the CDR3 is TGTGCCAGCAGCTTATTTAGCGGGAATCGCTACGAGCAGTACTTC. Its protein product is CASSLFSGNRYEQYF. The chain carries TRBV7-3 and TRBJ2-7, with TRBD2 matching over 8 bases. V shed 2 bases and J 3 bases; nucleotides not matched to a gene: 6. The CDR3 contains 15 residues. CDR1 and CDR2 from the germline V gene are SGHTA and FQGTGA.